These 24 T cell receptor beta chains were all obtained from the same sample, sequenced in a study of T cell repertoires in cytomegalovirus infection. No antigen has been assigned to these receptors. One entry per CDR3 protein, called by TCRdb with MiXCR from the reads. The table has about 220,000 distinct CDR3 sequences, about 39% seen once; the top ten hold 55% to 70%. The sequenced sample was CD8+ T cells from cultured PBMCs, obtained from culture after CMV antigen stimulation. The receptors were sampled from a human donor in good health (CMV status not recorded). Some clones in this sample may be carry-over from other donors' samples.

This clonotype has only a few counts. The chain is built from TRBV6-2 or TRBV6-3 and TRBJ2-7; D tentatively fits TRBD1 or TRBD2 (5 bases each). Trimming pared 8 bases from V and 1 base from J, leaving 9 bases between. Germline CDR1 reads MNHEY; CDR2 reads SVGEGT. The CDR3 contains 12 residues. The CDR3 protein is CASGTVSYEQYF. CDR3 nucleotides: TGTGCCAGCGGGACGGTGTCCTACGAGCAGTACTTC.

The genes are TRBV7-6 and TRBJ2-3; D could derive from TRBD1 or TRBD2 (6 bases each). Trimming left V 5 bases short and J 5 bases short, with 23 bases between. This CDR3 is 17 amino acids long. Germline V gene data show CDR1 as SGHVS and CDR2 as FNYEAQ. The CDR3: CASSLPLGGLDLDTQYF. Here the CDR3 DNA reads TGTGCCAGCAGCCTCCCGCTGGGGGGCCTTGATTTAGATACGCAGTATTTT.

CDR3 bases: TGTGCCAGCAGCCAGGGGATGAAAGATACGCAGTATTTT. Residues: CASSQGMKDTQYF. This chain uses TRBV7-3 with TRBJ2-3, with D maybe TRBD1 (6 bases). The germline CDR1 and CDR2 sequences are SGHTA and FQGTGA. The CDR3 is 13 residues long. Trimming shortened V by 5 bases and J by 5 bases, and 11 bases separated the two germline ends.

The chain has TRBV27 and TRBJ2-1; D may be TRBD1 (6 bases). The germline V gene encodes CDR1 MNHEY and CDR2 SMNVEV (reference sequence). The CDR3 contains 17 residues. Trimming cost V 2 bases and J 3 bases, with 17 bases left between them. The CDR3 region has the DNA TGTGCCAGCAGTTTACCCCCCTTTAGGGGGTTCTACAATGAGCAGTTCTTC. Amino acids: CASSLPPFRGFYNEQFF.

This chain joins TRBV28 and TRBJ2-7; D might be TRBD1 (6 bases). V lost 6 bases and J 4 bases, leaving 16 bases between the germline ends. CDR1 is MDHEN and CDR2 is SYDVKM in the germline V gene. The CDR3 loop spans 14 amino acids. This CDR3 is CASSRGTRFYEQYF. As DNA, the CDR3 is TGTGCCAGCAGCAGAGGGACACGTTTTTACGAGCAGTACTTC.

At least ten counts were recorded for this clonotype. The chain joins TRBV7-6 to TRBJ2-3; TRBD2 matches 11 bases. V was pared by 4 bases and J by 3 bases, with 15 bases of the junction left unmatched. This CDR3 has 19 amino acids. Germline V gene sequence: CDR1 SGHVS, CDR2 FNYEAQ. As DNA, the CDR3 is TGTGCCAGCAGCTCGGGGGAGGATACTAGCGGGAGAGGGACAGATACGCAGTATTTT. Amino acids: CASSSGEDTSGRGTDTQYF. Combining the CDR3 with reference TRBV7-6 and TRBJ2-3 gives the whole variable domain GAGVSQSPRYKVTKRGQDVALRCDPISGHVSLYWYRQALGQGPEFLTYFNYEAQQDKSGLPNDRFSAERPEGSISTLTIQRTEQRDSAMYRCASSSGEDTSGRGTDTQYFGPGTRLTVL.

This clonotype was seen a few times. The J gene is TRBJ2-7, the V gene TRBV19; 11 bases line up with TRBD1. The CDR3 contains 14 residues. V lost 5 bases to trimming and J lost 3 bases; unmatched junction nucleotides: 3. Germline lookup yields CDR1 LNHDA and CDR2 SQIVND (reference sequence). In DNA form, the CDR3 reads TGTGCCAGTAGTTTTGGGACAGGGGGCTACGAGCAGTACTTC. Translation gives CASSFGTGGYEQYF.

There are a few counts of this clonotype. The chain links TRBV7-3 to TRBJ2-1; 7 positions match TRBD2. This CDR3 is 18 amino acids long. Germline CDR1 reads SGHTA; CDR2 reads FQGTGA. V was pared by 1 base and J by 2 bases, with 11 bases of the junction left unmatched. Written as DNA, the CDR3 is TGTGCCAGCAGCTTAATTCATGGCGGGAGTGGCCCCTACAATGAGCAGTTCTTC. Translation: CASSLIHGGSGPYNEQFF.

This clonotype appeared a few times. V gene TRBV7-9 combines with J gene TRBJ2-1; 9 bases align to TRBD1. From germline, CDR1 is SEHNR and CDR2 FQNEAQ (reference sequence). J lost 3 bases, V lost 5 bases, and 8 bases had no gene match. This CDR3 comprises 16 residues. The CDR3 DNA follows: TGTGCCAGCAGCCCGGGTAGGGGACAGGGCTACAATGAGCAGTTCTTC. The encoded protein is CASSPGRGQGYNEQFF.

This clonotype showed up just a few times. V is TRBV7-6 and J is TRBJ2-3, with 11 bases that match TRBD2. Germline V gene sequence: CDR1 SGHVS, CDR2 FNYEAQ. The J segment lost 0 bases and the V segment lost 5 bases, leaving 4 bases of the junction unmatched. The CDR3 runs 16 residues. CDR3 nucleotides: TGTGCCAGCAGCGAGAGGACTAGCGGGAGCACAGATACGCAGTATTTT. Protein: CASSERTSGSTDTQYF.

CDR3 amino acids: CATSRDFRGEQYF. Here the CDR3 DNA reads TGTGCCACCAGCAGAGATTTCAGAGGCGAGCAGTACTTC. The V and J genes are TRBV15 and TRBJ2-7; no clear D. The CDR3 has 13 amino acids. The V end lost 0 bases, the J end lost 6 bases, and 9 bases lay between the germline ends. Germline V gene lookup returns CDR1 LNHNV and CDR2 YYDKDF (reference sequence). The full variable domain, with the rest looked up from reference TRBV15 and TRBJ2-7, is DAMVIQNPRYQVTQFGKPVTLSCSQTLNHNVMYWYQQKSSQAPKLLFHYYDKDFNNEADTPDNFQSRRPNTSFCFLDIRSPGLGDTAMYLCATSRDFRGEQYFGPGTRLTVT.

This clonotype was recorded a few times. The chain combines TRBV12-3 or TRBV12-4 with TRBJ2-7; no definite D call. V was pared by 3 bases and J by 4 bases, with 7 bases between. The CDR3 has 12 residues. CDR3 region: CASSFEPYEQYF. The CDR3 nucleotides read TGTGCCAGCAGTTTCGAACCGTACGAGCAGTACTTC.

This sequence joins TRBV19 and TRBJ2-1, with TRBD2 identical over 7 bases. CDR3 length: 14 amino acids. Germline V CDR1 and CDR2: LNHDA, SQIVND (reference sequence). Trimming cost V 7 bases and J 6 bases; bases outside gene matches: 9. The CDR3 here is CASTALPGGNEQFF. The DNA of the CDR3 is TGTGCCAGTACCGCCCTCCCGGGGGGCAATGAGCAGTTCTTC.

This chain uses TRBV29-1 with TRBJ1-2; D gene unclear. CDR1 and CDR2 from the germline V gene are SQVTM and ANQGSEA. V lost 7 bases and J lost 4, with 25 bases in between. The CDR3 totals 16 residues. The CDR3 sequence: CSGDDLYGIGSYGYTF. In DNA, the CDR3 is TGCAGCGGCGACGACTTGTACGGGATAGGTAGCTATGGCTACACCTTC. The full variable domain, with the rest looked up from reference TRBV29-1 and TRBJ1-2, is SAVISQKPSRDICQRGTSLTIQCQVDSQVTMMFWYRQQPGQSLTLIATANQGSEATYESGFVIDKFPISRPNLTFSTLTVSNMSPEDSSIYLCSGDDLYGIGSYGYTFGSGTRLTVV.

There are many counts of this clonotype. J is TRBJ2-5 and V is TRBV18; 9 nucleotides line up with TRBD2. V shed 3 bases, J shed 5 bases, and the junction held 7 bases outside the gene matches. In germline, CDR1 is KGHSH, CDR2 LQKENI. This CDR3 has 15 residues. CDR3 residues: CASSPLAGSGETQYF. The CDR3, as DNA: TGTGCCAGCTCACCTCTAGCGGGGTCGGGGGAGACCCAGTACTTC.

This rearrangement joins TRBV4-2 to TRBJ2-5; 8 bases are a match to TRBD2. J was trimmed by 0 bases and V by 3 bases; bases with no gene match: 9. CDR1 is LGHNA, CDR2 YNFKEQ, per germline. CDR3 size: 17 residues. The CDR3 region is CASSHYGLALYQETQYF. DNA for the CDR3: TGTGCCAGCAGCCATTACGGACTAGCCCTGTACCAAGAGACCCAGTACTTC.

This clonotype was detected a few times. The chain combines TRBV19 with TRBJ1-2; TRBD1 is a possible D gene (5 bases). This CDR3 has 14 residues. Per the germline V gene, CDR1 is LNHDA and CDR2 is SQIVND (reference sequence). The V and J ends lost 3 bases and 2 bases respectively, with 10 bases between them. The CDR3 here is CASSIWDANYGYTF. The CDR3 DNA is TGTGCCAGTAGTATTTGGGACGCAAACTATGGCTACACCTTC.

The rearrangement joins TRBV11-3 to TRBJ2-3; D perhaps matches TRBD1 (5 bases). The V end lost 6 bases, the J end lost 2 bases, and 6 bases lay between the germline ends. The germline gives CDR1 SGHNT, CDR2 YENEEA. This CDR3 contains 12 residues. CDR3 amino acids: CASRGDTDTQYF. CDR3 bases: TGTGCCAGCAGAGGGGACACAGATACGCAGTATTTT.

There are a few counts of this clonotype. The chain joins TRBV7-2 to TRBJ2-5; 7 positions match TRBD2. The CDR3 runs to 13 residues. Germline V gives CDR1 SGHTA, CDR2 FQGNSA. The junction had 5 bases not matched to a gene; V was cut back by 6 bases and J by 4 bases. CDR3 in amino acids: CASRPPGGETQYF. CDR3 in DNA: TGTGCCAGCAGACCGCCGGGGGGAGAGACCCAGTACTTC.

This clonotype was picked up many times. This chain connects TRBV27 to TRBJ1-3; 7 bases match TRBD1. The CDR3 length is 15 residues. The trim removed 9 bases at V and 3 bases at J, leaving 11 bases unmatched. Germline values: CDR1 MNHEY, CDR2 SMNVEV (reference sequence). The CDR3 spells CARLGEGASGNTIYF. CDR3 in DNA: TGTGCCAGGTTAGGCGAGGGGGCCAGTGGAAACACCATATATTTT.

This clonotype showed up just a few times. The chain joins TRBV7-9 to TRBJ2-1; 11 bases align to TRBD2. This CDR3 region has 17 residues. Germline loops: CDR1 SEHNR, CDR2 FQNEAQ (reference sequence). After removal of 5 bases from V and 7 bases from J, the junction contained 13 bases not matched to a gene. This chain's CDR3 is CASSTSDSGGGRNEQFF. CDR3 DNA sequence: TGTGCCAGCAGCACAAGTGATAGCGGGGGGGGGAGGAATGAGCAGTTCTTC.

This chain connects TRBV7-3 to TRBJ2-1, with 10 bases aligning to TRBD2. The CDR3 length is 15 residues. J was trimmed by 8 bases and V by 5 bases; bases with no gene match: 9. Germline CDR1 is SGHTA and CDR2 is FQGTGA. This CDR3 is CASSVTSGASDEQFF. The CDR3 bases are TGTGCCAGCAGCGTTACTAGCGGGGCGTCGGATGAGCAGTTCTTC.

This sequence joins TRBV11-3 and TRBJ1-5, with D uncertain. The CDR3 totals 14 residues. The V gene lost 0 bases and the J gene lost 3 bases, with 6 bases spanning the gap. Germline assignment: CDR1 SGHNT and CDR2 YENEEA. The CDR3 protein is CASSLEGINQPQHF. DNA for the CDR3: TGTGCCAGCAGCTTAGAGGGAATCAATCAGCCCCAGCATTTT.

CDR3 in amino acids: CASRTGATITDTQYF. CDR3 nucleotides: TGTGCCAGCAGGACAGGGGCCACGATCACAGATACGCAGTATTTT. The chain combines TRBV12-3 or TRBV12-4 with TRBJ2-3; 8 bases are shared with TRBD1. V shed 6 bases and J 2 bases; nucleotides not matched to a gene: 7. CDR3 length: 15 residues.